A single sample gave rise to the 29 T cell receptor beta chains below, sequenced in a study of CD8 T cells in ankylosing spondylitis. Study findings and constraints: Roughly eight highly homologous variants formed a TCR beta motif that appeared characteristic of ankylosing spondylitis blood.

No antigen is known for these receptors. In TCRdb, the 5' RACE reads were re-called with MiXCR into one record per CDR3 protein. The sample yields about 210,000 distinct CDR3 sequences, approximately 7.3% seen once. Sequenced sample: blood, either unsorted or a sorted T cell fraction (not recorded which). These receptors were obtained from a male donor with ankylosing spondylitis.

The genes are TRBV12-3 or TRBV12-4 and TRBJ2-2; D may be TRBD1 (7 bases). This CDR3 region has 16 residues. V was shortened by 3 bases and J by 7 bases, with 18 bases between the two germline ends. The CDR3 region is CASSFGGGVYFGELFF. In DNA, the CDR3 is TGTGCCAGCAGTTTTGGAGGGGGCGTTTATTTCGGGGAGCTGTTTTTT.

At least ten counts were recorded for this clonotype. The chain carries TRBV12-3 or TRBV12-4 and TRBJ2-5, with 12 bases identical to TRBD2. V was clipped by 6 bases and J by 1 base; unmatched bases: 3. CDR3 size: 15 residues. This CDR3 is CASSSSGRAQETQYF. In DNA, the CDR3 is TGTGCCAGCAGCTCTAGCGGGAGGGCCCAAGAGACCCAGTACTTC.

This clonotype was found a few times. The chain is built from TRBV29-1 and TRBJ2-7; possible D gene TRBD1, 5 bases. This CDR3 region has 12 residues. Trimming took off 5 bases at V and 1 base at J, with 9 bases between the two ends. Per germline, CDR1 SQVTM and CDR2 ANQGSEA. CDR3 protein: CSVMTASYEQYF. CDR3 in DNA: TGCAGCGTTATGACAGCGTCCTACGAGCAGTACTTC.

This clonotype showed up many times. The V gene is TRBV7-9, the J gene TRBJ1-1, with a weak D call TRBD1 (5 bases). This CDR3 region has 14 residues. Germline V lookup: CDR1 SEHNR, CDR2 FQNEAQ (reference sequence). V was shortened by 1 base and J by 11 bases, with 17 bases between the two germline ends. CDR3 DNA: TGTGCCAGCAGCTTAGACTCGGGGCCCGTCCAGGCTTTCTTT. It yields the protein CASSLDSGPVQAFF.

This clonotype was recorded many times. The CDR3, as DNA: TGTGCCAGCAGCCTCCTTAAGGGGACAGGGGGCGTTGGCTACACCTTC. Translating gives CASSLLKGTGGVGYTF. This chain joins TRBV5-8 and TRBJ1-2, with 12 nucleotides matching TRBD1. Germline-derived CDR1 and CDR2 are SGHTS and YDEGEE. The length of the CDR3 is 16 residues. Trimming cost V 4 bases and J 7 bases; bases outside gene matches: 11.

This clonotype has a count of ten or more. V usage is TRBV7-9 and J usage is TRBJ2-3; no clear D. V dropped 0 bases and J dropped 2 bases, with 9 bases sitting between them. The CDR3 runs 15 residues. Germline assignment: CDR1 SEHNR and CDR2 FQNEAQ (reference sequence). The CDR3 reads CASSLAFKHTDTQYF. CDR3 in DNA: TGTGCCAGCAGCTTAGCCTTCAAACACACAGATACGCAGTATTTT.

This clonotype was recorded many times. The gene calls are TRBV12-3 or TRBV12-4 and TRBJ2-5; maybe TRBD2 (6 bases). V lost 5 bases to trimming and J lost 2 bases, with 21 bases between them. The CDR3 has 17 amino acids. The CDR3 region is CASSQGLKAVTQETQYF. CDR3 bases: TGTGCCAGCAGTCAGGGACTTAAAGCGGTGACACAAGAGACCCAGTACTTC.

This clonotype was seen at least ten times. The chain recombines TRBV7-9 with TRBJ2-1, with D possibly TRBD2 on 7 matching bases. The CDR3 extends over 17 amino acids. The germline CDR1 and CDR2 sequences are SEHNR and FQNEAQ (reference sequence). The V end was cut by 3 bases, the J end by 9 bases, with 24 bases between. This CDR3 is CASSFRGGVAPPREQFF. CDR3 in DNA: TGTGCCAGCAGCTTTAGGGGGGGGGTAGCACCGCCCCGTGAGCAGTTCTTC.

Only a few counts were recorded for this clonotype. V gene TRBV11-2 combines with J gene TRBJ2-1; 13 nucleotides match TRBD2. Germline V gene sequence: CDR1 SGHAT, CDR2 FQNNGV. CDR3 size: 16 residues. Trimming cost V 3 bases and J 6 bases; bases outside gene matches: 5. This CDR3 reads CASSFTSGRAINEQFF. In nucleotides, the CDR3 is TGTGCCAGCAGCTTTACTAGCGGGAGGGCCATCAATGAGCAGTTCTTC.

This clonotype showed up just a few times. The J gene is TRBJ2-1, the V gene TRBV27, with a possible D match to TRBD2 (5 bases). This CDR3 is 13 amino acids long. The ends were cut back, 8 bases at V and 0 bases at J, with 8 bases in the middle. In germline, CDR1 is MNHEY, CDR2 SMNVEV (reference sequence). In DNA, the CDR3 is TGTGCCAGCGGGGAGAGCTCCTACAATGAGCAGTTCTTC. Translated, it gives CASGESSYNEQFF.

This clonotype was picked up many times. The V gene is TRBV7-9, the J gene TRBJ2-1; D unclear. There are 11 residues in the CDR3. Looked up from germline, CDR1 is SEHNR and CDR2 is FQNEAQ (reference sequence). The V end was cut by 4 bases, the J end by 9 bases, with 7 bases between. The CDR3 region is CASSYIIEQFF. CDR3 in DNA: TGTGCCAGCAGCTACATTATTGAGCAGTTCTTC.

This clonotype has a count of ten or more. The V call is TRBV2, the J call TRBJ2-2; 10 bases line up with TRBD1. With 10 bases clipped from V and 3 bases from J, the junction kept 5 bases outside the gene matches. Germline-derived CDR1 and CDR2 are SNHLY and FYNNEI. The CDR3 is made up of 14 amino acids. This chain's CDR3 is CATMDRGYTGELFF. The CDR3, as DNA: TGTGCCACCATGGACAGGGGGTACACCGGGGAGCTGTTTTTT. Full variable domain (remainder filled in from reference TRBV2 and TRBJ2-2): EPEVTQTPSHQVTQMGQEVILRCVPISNHLYFYWYRQILGQKVEFLVSFYNNEISEKSEIFDDQFSVERPDGSNFTLKIRSTKLEDSAMYFCATMDRGYTGELFFGEGSRLTVL.

This clonotype has ten or more counts. J is TRBJ2-2 and V is TRBV24-1, with 8 bases identical to TRBD2. The CDR3 totals 14 residues. Per germline, CDR1 KGHDR and CDR2 SFDVKD. V trimming: 5 bases; J trimming: 6 bases; junction bases outside the gene matches: 4. CDR3 sequence (DNA): TGTGCCACCAGTGTGACTAGCGTAGCCGGGGAGCTGTTTTTT. This gives the protein CATSVTSVAGELFF.

This clonotype was seen many times. This chain connects TRBV4-3 to TRBJ2-1; 10 bases agree with TRBD1. V was clipped by 0 bases and J by 5 bases; unmatched bases: 10. The CDR3 has 18 amino acids. Per germline, CDR1 LGHNA and CDR2 YSLEER. CDR3 bases: TGCGCCAGCAGCCAAGAACGTTGGGGGGACAGGGGAGACAATGAGCAGTTCTTC. Amino acid sequence: CASSQERWGDRGDNEQFF.

This clonotype appeared many times. The rearrangement uses TRBV29-1 and TRBJ2-1; D gene unclear. Per the germline V gene, CDR1 is SQVTM and CDR2 is ANQGSEA. With 7 bases removed from V and 0 bases from J, the gap between germline ends came to 16 bases. The CDR3 consists of 15 residues. The CDR3 loop is CSARGEVSSYNEQFF. The CDR3 DNA reads TGCAGCGCCCGAGGAGAGGTGAGCTCCTACAATGAGCAGTTCTTC.

This clonotype was counted ten times or more. V is TRBV12-3 or TRBV12-4 and J is TRBJ2-1; D unresolved. With 7 bases removed from V and 2 bases from J, the gap between germline ends came to 15 bases. There are 15 residues in the CDR3. The CDR3 is CASKLAPGPYNEQFF. CDR3 bases: TGTGCCAGCAAACTGGCCCCTGGGCCCTACAATGAGCAGTTCTTC.

This clonotype was seen many times. The V call is TRBV29-1, the J call TRBJ2-1, with 7 positions matching TRBD2. Germline V gene sequence: CDR1 SQVTM, CDR2 ANQGSEA. The CDR3 consists of 13 residues. The CDR3 protein is CTTRGGSYNEQFF. DNA for the CDR3: TGCACCACCCGCGGGGGCTCCTACAATGAGCAGTTCTTC.

This clonotype was seen ten or more times. This chain joins TRBV12-3 or TRBV12-4 and TRBJ1-2, with D hard to call. The CDR3 has 12 amino acids. Deletions cut 4 bases from V and 4 bases from J, with 7 bases between. DNA for the CDR3: TGTGCCAGCAGTTCGATAATCTATGGCTACACCTTC. Translation: CASSSIIYGYTF.

This clonotype was seen repeatedly, ten times or more. The chain uses TRBV28 and TRBJ2-5; D perhaps matches TRBD2 (5 bases). Trimming cost V 5 bases and J 5 bases, with 18 bases left between them. Germline V CDR1 and CDR2: MDHEN, SYDVKM. The CDR3 loop spans 15 amino acids. The CDR3 DNA follows: TGTGCCAGCAGTCGACGGCAACCGGGGTGGGAGACCCAGTACTTC. Protein product: CASSRRQPGWETQYF.

This clonotype was detected many times. The CDR3 DNA follows: TGTGCCAGCAGCACCTTTTACAGGGCTGGAAACACCATATATTTT. This sequence encodes CASSTFYRAGNTIYF. V is TRBV11-2 and J is TRBJ1-3, with a weak D call TRBD1 (6 bases). V was cut by 5 bases and J by 2 bases, with 13 bases left in between. CDR3 length: 15 residues. Germline V gene data show CDR1 as SGHAT and CDR2 as FQNNGV.

CDR3 coding DNA: TGTGCCAGCAGCCCTGGGAGGGTTGGCTACGAGCAGTACTTC. Translated, it gives CASSPGRVGYEQYF. This chain joins TRBV6-1 and TRBJ2-7; 7 positions agree with TRBD2. The CDR3 is made up of 14 amino acids. CDR1 MNHNS and CDR2 SASEGT come from the germline V gene. Germline trimming cut 6 bases from V and 3 bases from J; bases unmatched to any gene: 8.

In this sample, this clonotype turned up many times. The chain has TRBV7-9 and TRBJ2-1, with D perhaps matching TRBD2 (6 bases). V was cut by 5 bases and J by 2 bases, with 16 bases left in between. The germline gives CDR1 SEHNR, CDR2 FQNEAQ (reference sequence). The CDR3 runs 16 residues. The DNA of the CDR3 is TGTGCCAGCAGCCCGAAAACTAGCATGCCCTACAATGAGCAGTTCTTC. Residues: CASSPKTSMPYNEQFF.

Ten or more counts support this clonotype. V usage is TRBV28 and J usage is TRBJ2-3; 9 bases are a match to TRBD2. Germline-derived CDR1 and CDR2 are MDHEN and SYDVKM. CDR3 size: 15 residues. J gave up 5 bases and V 3 bases, and 6 bases lay outside the gene matches. This CDR3 reads CASSFVAGGLDTQYF. The CDR3 bases are TGTGCCAGCAGTTTCGTGGCGGGAGGGTTAGATACGCAGTATTTT.

This chain joins TRBV7-8 and TRBJ1-1, with D unresolved. V gave up 6 bases and J gave up 4 bases, with 6 bases separating them. The CDR3 extends over 11 amino acids. Germline CDR1 SGHVS, CDR2 FQNEAQ. The CDR3 DNA follows: TGTGCCAGCAGAACTGGCACTGAAGCTTTCTTT. This gives the protein CASRTGTEAFF.

In this sample, this clonotype turned up many times. V gene TRBV11-2 combines with J gene TRBJ2-5; D could derive from TRBD1 or TRBD2 (5 bases each). This CDR3 has 14 residues. Between the trimmed V and J ends, which lost 1 base and 4 bases, there was a span of 10 bases. Per the germline V gene, CDR1 is SGHAT and CDR2 is FQNNGV. CDR3 sequence (DNA): TGTGCCAGCAGCTTAGGGGACCGCCCAGAGACCCAGTACTTC. It specifies CASSLGDRPETQYF.

This clonotype was seen ten or more times. The rearrangement uses TRBV28 and TRBJ2-5; possibly TRBD1 for D (6 bases). Germline-derived CDR1 and CDR2 are MDHEN and SYDVKM. The CDR3 spans 14 residues. The V end was cut by 7 bases, the J end by 3 bases, with 15 bases between. CDR3 amino acids: CASINSGTKETQYF. The CDR3 DNA reads as TGTGCCAGCATAAACTCCGGGACAAAAGAGACCCAGTACTTC.

The chain is built from TRBV7-9 and TRBJ2-2; D unclear. Trimming removed 10 bases at V and 9 bases at J, with 18 bases between. This CDR3 has 13 residues. Germline CDR1 SEHNR, CDR2 FQNEAQ (reference sequence). The CDR3 DNA sequence: TGTGCCATGGGCCACGGGCGCATCTGGGAGCTGTTTTTT. Translating it yields CAMGHGRIWELFF.

This clonotype showed up just a few times. The rearrangement uses TRBV5-4 and TRBJ2-5; the D gene is possibly TRBD2 (5 bases). Looked up from germline, CDR1 is SGHNT and CDR2 is YYREEE (reference sequence). V shed 0 bases and J shed 5 bases, with 11 bases lying between them. This CDR3 region has 14 residues. The CDR3 loop reads CASSLGLAWETQYF. In DNA form, the CDR3 reads TGTGCCAGCAGCTTGGGGCTAGCCTGGGAGACCCAGTACTTC.

This clonotype appeared many times. The rearrangement links TRBV7-2 to TRBJ1-1, with D unresolved. Deletions cut 0 bases from V and 5 bases from J, with 10 bases between. The CDR3 is made up of 14 amino acids. Germline V lookup: CDR1 SGHTA, CDR2 FQGNSA. CDR3 region: CASSLAGFRTEAFF. In DNA, the CDR3 is TGTGCCAGCAGCTTAGCAGGGTTTAGGACTGAAGCTTTCTTT. The full variable domain, its missing parts supplied by reference TRBV7-2 and TRBJ1-1, is GAGVSQSPSNKVTEKGKDVELRCDPISGHTALYWYRQSLGQGLEFLIYFQGNSAPDKSGLPSDRFSAERTGGSVSTLTIQRTQQEDSAVYLCASSLAGFRTEAFFGQGTRLTVV.